This passage covers 4 T cell receptor beta chains from one sample sequenced in a study of immune reconstitution after stem cell transplant in scleroderma. TCRdb called the RT-PCR reads again in MiXCR, with one record for every CDR3 protein. The table records around 4,400 distinct CDR3 sequences, approximately 8.5% of them present only once. This sample was gathered before or after autologous hematopoietic stem cell transplantation (not recorded which). These receptors originate from a male donor with systemic sclerosis.

The genes are TRBV5-1 and TRBJ2-1, with 9 bases matching TRBD2. Unmatched junction bases numbered 6, after V lost 0 bases and J lost 8 bases. The CDR3 loop spans 15 amino acids. The germline CDR1 and CDR2 sequences are SGHRS and YFSETQ. In DNA, the CDR3 is TGCGCCAGCAGCTTGGGCAGCGGGAGGTCCGATGAGCAGTTCTTC. It encodes CASSLGSGRSDEQFF.

J is TRBJ2-1 and V is TRBV7-3; the D call may be TRBD1 or TRBD2 (6 bases each). The CDR3 extends over 15 amino acids. The V end lost 1 base, the J end lost 9 bases, and 16 bases lay between the germline ends. CDR1 and CDR2 from the germline V gene are SGHTA and FQGTGA. This chain's CDR3 is CASSLMSGASGEQFF. Here the CDR3 DNA reads TGTGCCAGCAGCTTAATGTCGGGGGCCAGTGGTGAGCAGTTCTTC.

This chain links TRBV7-6 with TRBJ1-4, with TRBD1 identical over 10 bases. CDR1 is SGHVS, CDR2 FNYEAQ, per germline. J gave up 4 bases and V 3 bases, and 8 bases lay outside the gene matches. This CDR3 is built from 17 residues. CDR3 residues: CASSFSLTGGLNEKLFF. The CDR3 DNA reads TGTGCCAGCAGCTTCTCTTTGACAGGGGGCCTTAATGAAAAACTGTTTTTT.

The chain is built from TRBV5-4 and TRBJ1-4, with D perhaps TRBD1 (5 bases). The germline gives CDR1 SGHNT, CDR2 YYREEE (reference sequence). V lost 0 bases and J lost 3, with 12 bases in between. The CDR3 loop spans 16 amino acids. The CDR3 region is CASSLEPTRANEKLFF. Written as DNA, the CDR3 is TGTGCCAGCAGCTTGGAACCCACCAGGGCTAATGAAAAACTGTTTTTT.